Given below is one TCR beta chain in context. Which antigen it targets is not known. Qualities for individual bases were not recorded, and no much larger clone is one base off. The data stem from a study of CD8+ T cells in alopecia areata (dated by TCRdb to the late 2010s). About the study as a whole: Treated patients were enrolled in an open-label pilot trial of oral tofacitinib, 5 to 10 mg twice daily, for moderate-to-severe alopecia areata. Tofacitinib was given for 6 to 18 months, followed by 6 months of follow-up off drug to assess delayed response and recurrence. Disease severity in treated patients was measured with the SALT score, which quantifies the percentage of affected scalp surface area. High-throughput TCRbeta sequencing was used to examine T cell clonal expansion in alopecia areata in both the C3H/HeJ mouse model and human patients. On the human side, TCRbeta sequencing was run on scalp tissue and on sorted CD4+ and CD8+ peripheral blood T cells from healthy controls and from alopecia areata patients with either patchy or totalis/universalis disease. Tofacitinib-treated patients had biopsies at baseline and at 4 and 24 weeks of treatment, with a later scalp biopsy in several patients. Clonality in the scalp was compared among normal scalp (n=4), patchy alopecia areata scalp (n=8), and alopecia totalis/universalis scalp (n=8). The RNA source kit depended on sample type: the PAXgene miRNA kit for fixed scalp, the miRNeasy kit for PBMCs, and the RNeasy kit for mouse skin. immunoSEQ multiplex PCR using 35 Vbeta forward primers and 13 Jbeta reverse primers was used to amplify TCRbeta CDR3 regions. Broader findings and caveats from the paper: Resident alphabeta T cells in normal human skin are also sequenced, complicating scalp TCR repertoire analysis, unlike mouse skin dominated by gammadelta T cells. Compared with normal scalp, lesional scalp, particularly in alopecia totalis/universalis, had higher clonality and more expanded CD8+ clones, which suggests antigenic drive. The treated cohort was small, with a single nonresponder, so links between baseline CD8+ expansion and response need larger studies. Many expanded lesional clones persisted in scalp and blood during tofacitinib treatment, which may partly explain relapse after stopping treatment. Scalp clonality and the number of expanded CD8+ clones among the top 100 scalp clones were significantly decreased by tofacitinib. Shared TCR sequences between patients were less evident than in mice, which may be partly attributable to HLA diversity in the patient population.

Explained via the paper, the time point label denotes: more than 3 weeks on oral tofacitinib. The treatment or condition label, read with the paper, signifies: oral pan-JAK inhibitor, 5-10 mg twice daily. Peripheral blood and lesional scalp punch biopsies were obtained from patients with alopecia areata. PBMCs were separated by density centrifugation and stained for CD3, CD4 and CD8, after which CD4+ and CD8+ T cells were sorted on a FACSAria. Trimming removed 6 bases from V and 0 bases from J, leaving 15 bases between the germline ends. From the cysteine up to the phenylalanine, the CDR3 has a length of 14 residues. The sequence is cut down to CDR3 DNA, 42 bases in frame from base 1. The CDR1 and CDR2 encoded by the germline V gene are SQVTM and ANQGSEA. The library was obtained by the immunoSEQ multiplex PCR assay. RNA was extracted from all samples and reverse transcribed into cDNA as template for TCR sequencing. First-strand cDNA was synthesized with SuperScript III using a 2:1 mix of oligo-dT and random hexamers. A synthetic immune receptor repertoire was used to gauge amplification bias, and whatever bias remained was removed computationally. Concerning the study's data processing: Raw reads were preprocessed to remove errors, and CDR3 was defined according to IMGT conventions as the region from the conserved cysteine to phenylalanine. To get clonality, Shannon entropy was normalized by log2 of the number of productive unique TCRs and the result was subtracted from 1. Scalp TCRbeta sequences were cross-referenced with sorted blood CD4 and CD8 repertoires so that the CD4 or CD8 identity of scalp clones could be inferred. TCRdb holds this immuneACCESS table with in-frame rearrangements only. Some clones are missing; in checked studies, unresolved V genes explain under half, and the rest has no known cause. V and J calls and clone size are those listed in that table; D and trimming were worked out from the DNA. This sample has 60,000 to 85,000 clones in its table, and approximately 30% of those were observed once. The ten largest clones capture approximately 15% of the sample.

The TCR sequence derives from a human donor with alopecia areata. The sample was CD8+ T cells sorted from blood, taken at week 4, from a patient treated with tofacitinib. The sequence is built from TRBV29-1 and TRBJ2-7; the D element could tentatively be TRBD1 or TRBD2, as 5 bases agree for each. The CDR3 region reads CSVAGAKSSYEQYF. The DNA sequence follows: TGCAGCGTCGCCGGGGCTAAGAGCTCCTACGAGCAGTACTTC.